A selection of T cell receptor beta chains follows, all from one sample in a study of cytomegalovirus exposure and HLA in healthy donors. Sequencing used immunoSEQ multiplex PCR; TCRdb keeps in-frame clones, though not all of them. The top ten hold 1% to 1.5% of the sample, which has approximately 140,000 clones, 73% seen once. Sequencing used PBMCs. The receptors were gathered from a woman aged 40-49 years in good health and CMV-seronegative. Both conserved end residues are part of each CDR3. D genes are given only for firm matches. Rows may omit the clone size; those that give it use once, few, many or a size class.

V	J	D	size	DNA	CDR3
TRBV23-1	TRBJ2-1	.	once	TGCGCCAGCAGTCAAACACTAGATAGGAATGAGCAGTTCTTC	CASSQTLDRNEQFF
TRBV6-1	TRBJ2-2	.	.	TGTGCCAGCAGTTATGAACGGGCCGGGGAGCTGTTTTTT	CASSYERAGELFF
TRBV4-1	TRBJ1-1	TRBD1	.	TGCGCCAGCAGCCTACAGGGGGCGAACACTGAAGCTTTCTTT	CASSLQGANTEAFF
TRBV29-1	TRBJ1-1	TRBD1	.	TGCAGCGTAAAGGCAGGGGGTAGCACTGAAGCTTTCTTT	CSVKAGGSTEAFF
TRBV6-5	TRBJ1-1	.	few	TGTGCCAGTATTATGAACACTGAAGCTTTCTTT	CASIMNTEAFF
TRBV14	TRBJ1-2	.	.	TGTGCCAGCAGCCAGACGAACTATGACTACACCTTC	CASSQTNYDYTF
TRBV7-9	TRBJ1-5	.	.	TGTGCCAGCAGCTTAGATTTTCAGGGAAGTAGCAATCAGCCCCAGCATTTT	CASSLDFQGSSNQPQHF
TRBV6-1	TRBJ2-1	TRBD1	few	TGTGCCACCGACAGGGGGACCTACAATGAGCAGTTCTTC	CATDRGTYNEQFF
TRBV25-1	TRBJ2-5	TRBD2	.	TGTGCCAGCAGCTGGACTAGCGGGGGCCGCCAGTACTTC	CASSWTSGGRQYF
TRBV5-1	TRBJ2-2	.	once	TGCGCCAGCAGCTTCATAGCCGCCGGGGAGCTGTTTTTT	CASSFIAAGELFF
TRBV4-3	TRBJ1-6	.	few	TGCGCCAGCAGCCAGGGCAGGGTCCTTGGCAATTCACCCCTCCACTTT	CASSQGRVLGNSPLHF